Included here is one TCR beta chain sequence, with context. Its specificity is unknown. The CDR3 spans 14 residues. Germline V gene lookup returns CDR1 SGDLS and CDR2 YYNGEE. Trimming took off 0 bases at V and 8 bases at J, with 14 bases between the two ends. Libraries were prepared by immunoSEQ multiplex PCR; TCRdb keeps only in-frame clonotypes and omits some of them. The sample carries around 120,000 clones, approximately 90% recorded once. These data come from a study of cytomegalovirus exposure and HLA in healthy donors. For the study at large: It was reported in a later analysis that the same platform had been used for the 110 or so validation repertoires as for the 666 first-cohort repertoires. Study-level results: For most TCR sequences rarity was the rule, although some public TCRs occurred in many donors. High sensitivity and specificity were reportedly achieved when the classifier diagnosed cytomegalovirus status.

The sequencing sample was made of PBMCs. This rearrangement joins TRBV9 to TRBJ1-1; D call uncertain. The receptor was isolated from a young man in good health and CMV-seronegative. The CDR3 nucleotides are TGTGCCAGCAGCGTAGCCCATTCACAAACCGAAGCTTTCTTT. This translates into CASSVAHSQTEAFF. The full variable domain, its missing parts supplied by reference TRBV9 and TRBJ1-1, is DSGVTQTPKHLITATGQRVTLRCSPRSGDLSVYWYQQSLDQGLQFLIQYYNGEERAKGNILERFSAQQFPDLHSELNLSSLELGDSALYFCASSVAHSQTEAFFGQGTRLTVV.